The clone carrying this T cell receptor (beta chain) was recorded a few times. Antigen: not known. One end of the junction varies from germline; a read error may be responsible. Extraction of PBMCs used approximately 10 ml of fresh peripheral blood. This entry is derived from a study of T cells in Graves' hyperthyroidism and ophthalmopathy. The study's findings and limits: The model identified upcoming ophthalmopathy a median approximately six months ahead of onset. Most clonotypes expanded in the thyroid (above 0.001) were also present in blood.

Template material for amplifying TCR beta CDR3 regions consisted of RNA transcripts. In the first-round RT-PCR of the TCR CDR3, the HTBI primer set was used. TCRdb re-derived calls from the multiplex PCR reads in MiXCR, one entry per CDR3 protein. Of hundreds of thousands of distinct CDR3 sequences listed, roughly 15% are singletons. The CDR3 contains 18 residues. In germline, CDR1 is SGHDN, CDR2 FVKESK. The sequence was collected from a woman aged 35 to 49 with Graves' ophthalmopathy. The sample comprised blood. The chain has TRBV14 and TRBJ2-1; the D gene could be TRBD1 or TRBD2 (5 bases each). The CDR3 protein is CASSQTPGTGTDYNEQLF. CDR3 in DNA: TGTGCCAGCAGCCAAACCCCCGGAACCGGGACGGATTACAATGAGCAGCTCTTC.